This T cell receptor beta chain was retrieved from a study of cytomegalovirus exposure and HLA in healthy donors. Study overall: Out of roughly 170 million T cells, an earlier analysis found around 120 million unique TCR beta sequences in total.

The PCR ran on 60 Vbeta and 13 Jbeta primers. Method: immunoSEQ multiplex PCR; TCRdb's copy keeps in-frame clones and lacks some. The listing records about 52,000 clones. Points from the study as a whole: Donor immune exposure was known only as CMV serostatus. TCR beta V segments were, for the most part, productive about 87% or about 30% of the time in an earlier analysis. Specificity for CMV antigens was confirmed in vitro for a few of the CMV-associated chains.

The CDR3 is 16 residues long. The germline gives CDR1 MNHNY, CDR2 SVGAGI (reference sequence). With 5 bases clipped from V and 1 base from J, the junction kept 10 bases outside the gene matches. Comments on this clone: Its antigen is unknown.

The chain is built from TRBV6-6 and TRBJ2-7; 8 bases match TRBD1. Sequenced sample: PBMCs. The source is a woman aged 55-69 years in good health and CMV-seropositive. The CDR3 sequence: CASSNVQGTGSYEQYF. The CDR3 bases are TGTGCCAGCAGTAATGTCCAAGGGACAGGTTCCTACGAGCAGTACTTC.